Following are 17 T cell receptor beta chains from one sample sequenced in a study of T cells in Graves' hyperthyroidism and ophthalmopathy. What was amplified from RNA transcripts were TCR beta CDR3 regions. Primed by the HTBI set, a first-round RT-PCR was run on the TCR CDR3. One entry per CDR3 protein, called by TCRdb with MiXCR from the multiplex PCR reads. The data contain over 500,000 distinct CDR3 sequences, more than 15% of them seen just once; the ten biggest clones take up 29%. Input material: blood. These receptors all stem from a woman in her 30s with Graves' ophthalmopathy.

The chain employs TRBV12-3 or TRBV12-4 and TRBJ1-1, with 8 bases aligning to TRBD1. J was trimmed by 5 bases and V by 5 bases; bases with no gene match: 1. The CDR3 length is 12 residues. The CDR3 bases are TGTGCCAGCAGTGGGGACAGGACTGAAGCTTTCTTT. This gives the protein CASSGDRTEAFF.

The chain uses TRBV19 and TRBJ1-5; D is perhaps TRBD1 (6 bases). CDR1 LNHDA and CDR2 SQIVND come from the germline V gene (reference sequence). Trimming removed 8 bases at V and 9 bases at J, with 20 bases between. This CDR3 comprises 14 residues. Here the CDR3 reads CASQEREGVLPQHF. Written as DNA, the CDR3 is TGTGCCAGTCAAGAAAGGGAGGGGGTATTGCCCCAGCATTTT.

In its sample, this clonotype was seen many times. The gene calls are TRBV20-1 and TRBJ2-7; 7 bases map to TRBD1. The CDR3 is made up of 14 amino acids. Germline V gene lookup returns CDR1 DFQATT and CDR2 SNEGSKA (reference sequence). V dropped 4 bases and J dropped 3; count of bases not matched to a gene: 9. The CDR3 loop is CSAIGEQGIYEQYF. The CDR3 coding sequence is TGCAGTGCTATAGGGGAACAGGGGATCTACGAGCAGTACTTC.

A note on this clonotype: A read error may explain this, as a much larger clone is one base away. The chain joins TRBV30 to TRBJ2-7; D not resolved. Germline values: CDR1 GTSNPN, CDR2 SVGIG (reference sequence). CDR3 length equals 13 residues. Here the CDR3 reads CTWSVHSTYEQYF. Here the CDR3 DNA reads TGTACCTGGAGTGTACACAGCACCTACGAGCAGTACTTC.

This chain joins TRBV11-1 and TRBJ2-5; D uncertain. The germline gives CDR1 SGHAT, CDR2 FQDESV (reference sequence). CDR3 length: 13 residues. Trimming cost V 3 bases and J 5 bases, with 10 bases left between them. Here the CDR3 reads CASSFGSRETQYF. The CDR3 DNA reads as TGTGCCAGCAGCTTCGGGTCTCGGGAGACCCAGTACTTC.

There are many counts of this clonotype. This sequence joins TRBV7-2 and TRBJ1-2, with D hard to call. CDR1 and CDR2 from the germline V gene are SGHTA and FQGNSA. Trimming removed 1 base from V and 4 bases from J, with 10 bases in between. This CDR3 is built from 14 residues. The CDR3 DNA follows: TGTGCCAGCAGCTTAGATAGGGCGGCCTATGGCTACACCTTC. It codes for CASSLDRAAYGYTF.

This clonotype was observed a few times. The chain joins TRBV4-3 to TRBJ2-3; no clear D. The CDR3 covers 14 residues. CDR1 is LGHNA, CDR2 YSLEER, per germline. V was pared by 4 bases and J by 3 bases, with 11 bases between. The CDR3 DNA reads as TGCGCCAGCAGCCGGCTAGTTAAGACAGATACGCAGTATTTT. This gives the protein CASSRLVKTDTQYF.

The rearrangement links TRBV20-1 to TRBJ2-7; TRBD2 matches at 7 bases. There are 12 residues in the CDR3. V was clipped by 7 bases and J by 4 bases; unmatched bases: 7. Per germline, CDR1 DFQATT and CDR2 SNEGSKA (reference sequence). CDR3 protein: CSVFGRPYEQYF. In nucleotides, the CDR3 is TGCAGTGTATTCGGGAGGCCTTACGAGCAGTACTTC.

This clonotype has a handful of counts. This chain links TRBV9 with TRBJ2-5; a weak D match, TRBD2 (5 bases). The ends were cut back, 0 bases at V and 4 bases at J, with 13 bases in the middle. CDR1 is SGDLS and CDR2 is YYNGEE in the germline V gene. This CDR3 region has 15 residues. The CDR3 loop reads CASSVAGSGRETQYF. CDR3 bases: TGTGCCAGCAGCGTAGCGGGGTCGGGTAGAGAGACCCAGTACTTC.

This clonotype was seen many times. This sequence joins TRBV30 and TRBJ2-7, with no clear D. This CDR3 comprises 12 residues. Trimming stripped 4 bases from V and 0 bases from J, with 7 bases between. Germline V gene lookup returns CDR1 GTSNPN and CDR2 SVGIG (reference sequence). CDR3 amino acids: CAWNGVSYEQYF. The CDR3 nucleotides are TGTGCCTGGAATGGGGTCTCCTACGAGCAGTACTTC.

V and J are TRBV25-1 and TRBJ1-3; D uncertain. V was trimmed by 1 base and J by 2 bases, leaving 9 bases between them. The CDR3 runs to 15 residues. Germline lookup yields CDR1 MGHDK and CDR2 SYGVNS. CDR3 in DNA: TGTGCCAGCAGTGAATTCTCCGGTGCTGGAAACACCATATATTTT. Residues: CASSEFSGAGNTIYF. The full variable domain, its missing parts supplied by reference TRBV25-1 and TRBJ1-3, is EADIYQTPRYLVIGTGKKITLECSQTMGHDKMYWYQQDPGMELHLIHYSYGVNSTEKGDLSSESTVSRIRTEHFPLTLESARPSHTSQYLCASSEFSGAGNTIYFGEGSWLTVV.

This clonotype was seen a few times. The V call is TRBV15, the J call TRBJ2-5; D is undetermined. The CDR3 totals 13 residues. Germline CDR1 and CDR2: LNHNV and YYDKDF (reference sequence). V shed 5 bases and J shed 4 bases, with 11 bases lying between them. CDR3 DNA: TGTGCCACCAGCCTCCTTGGCCGAGAGACCCAGTACTTC. The encoded protein is CATSLLGRETQYF.

DNA for the CDR3: TGTGCCAGCTCTCGTCGGGGTGGAAGGACAGGGGACGGGGACTATGGCTACACCTTC. It specifies CASSRRGGRTGDGDYGYTF. The J gene is TRBJ1-2, the V gene TRBV6-1; 9 bases match TRBD1. Germline V gene lookup returns CDR1 MNHNS and CDR2 SASEGT. The CDR3 totals 19 residues. The junction had 22 bases not matched to a gene; V was cut back by 8 bases and J by 3 bases.

This rearrangement joins TRBV6-2 or TRBV6-3 to TRBJ2-1; 10 nucleotides line up with TRBD2. The CDR3 covers 13 residues. Per germline, CDR1 MNHEY and CDR2 SVGEGT. V dropped 8 bases and J dropped 8; count of bases not matched to a gene: 6. The CDR3 is CASGPSGSHEQFF. In DNA form, the CDR3 reads TGTGCCAGCGGTCCTAGCGGGAGTCATGAGCAGTTCTTC.

The chain combines TRBV7-2 with TRBJ1-3; D unresolved. Per germline, CDR1 SGHTA and CDR2 FQGNSA. V was cut by 0 bases and J by 2 bases, with 5 bases left in between. The CDR3 sequence is 14 residues long. CDR3: CASSLAGPGNTIYF. CDR3 coding DNA: TGTGCCAGCAGCTTAGCTGGGCCTGGAAACACCATATATTTT.

This clonotype was counted a few times. The CDR3: CATSDPGRNYGYTF. CDR3 coding DNA: TGTGCCACCAGTGACCCAGGGCGTAACTATGGCTACACCTTC. The gene calls are TRBV24-1 and TRBJ1-2; D might be TRBD1 (5 bases). The V end lost 4 bases, the J end lost 1 base, and 9 bases lay between the germline ends. CDR3 length: 14 residues. CDR1 is KGHDR, CDR2 SFDVKD, per germline.

The rearrangement joins TRBV7-8 to TRBJ2-1; 7 bases align to TRBD2. There are 15 residues in the CDR3. J was trimmed by 4 bases and V by 0 bases; bases with no gene match: 3. Germline assignment: CDR1 SGHVS and CDR2 FQNEAQ. The CDR3, as DNA: TGTGCCAGCAGCTTAGCGGGAGGGTGGTACAATGAGCAGTTCTTC. This gives the protein CASSLAGGWYNEQFF.